Sequencing of this T cell receptor (beta chain) was carried out in a study of blood T cell repertoires in COVID-19. Study as a whole: The United States, Italy and Spain supplied acute and convalescent COVID-19 samples. The analysed material was cDNA or gDNA that came from T cells, B-cell-depleted T cells, or PBMCs.

Looked up from germline, CDR1 is SEHNR and CDR2 is FQNEAQ (reference sequence). CDR3 length: 17 amino acids. Trimming removed 1 base at V and 6 bases at J, with 21 bases between. The repertoire was sequenced with immunoSEQ multiplex PCR; TCRdb's copy has only in-frame clones and lacks some. The profile shows fewer than 200,000 clones, around nine tenths of them singletons. Sequenced material: peripheral blood. This rearrangement joins TRBV7-9 to TRBJ1-2; D is possibly TRBD1 (6 bases). This TCR was recovered from a man aged 35 to 55 with active or convalescent COVID-19. DNA of the CDR3: TGTGCCAGCAGCTTAGTCTCGACAGGAGGCCTTCGGGATGGCTACACCTTC. Its translation is CASSLVSTGGLRDGYTF.